This is a list of T cell receptor beta chains from one sample in a study of shared T cell receptors in the human thymus. Measured with immunoSEQ multiplex PCR; TCRdb has only the in-frame clones, and not every one. The data contain 700,000 or so clones, approximately 85% of them singletons. These same data were also listed under a study on human thymus T cells.

The sample was thymocytes. The receptors here all came from a girl under two years old with a congenital heart defect. CDR3s include the opening cysteine and the closing phenylalanine or tryptophan.

J gene: TRBJ2-5
V gene: TRBV6-5
CDR3 protein: CASSPEPGQEETQYF

J gene: TRBJ2-1
V gene: TRBV10-3
CDR3 protein: CAISESKQGVMNEQFF

J gene: TRBJ1-1
V gene: TRBV13
CDR3 protein: CASSSDGQGPNTEAFF

J gene: TRBJ2-3
V gene: TRBV9
CDR3 protein: CASRGGEEGKDTQYF

J gene: TRBJ2-7
V gene: TRBV7-6
CDR3 protein: CASSLEQGYEQYF

J gene: TRBJ2-7
V gene: TRBV2
CDR3 protein: CASSRLTVYEQYF

J gene: TRBJ1-4
V gene: TRBV27
CDR3 protein: CASKFEGGTTNEKLFF

J gene: TRBJ2-7
V gene: TRBV6-1
CDR3 protein: CASSEAGGQRTFHSYEQYF

J gene: TRBJ2-7
V gene: TRBV15
CDR3 protein: CATSRGGPYEQYF

J gene: TRBJ1-1
V gene: TRBV7-9
CDR3 protein: CASIAPGDREDAFF

J gene: TRBJ1-2
V gene: TRBV29-1
CDR3 protein: CSAGGAAEVGYTF

J gene: TRBJ1-1
V gene: TRBV30
CDR3 protein: CAWSSFAEAFF

J gene: TRBJ1-6
V gene: TRBV9
CDR3 protein: CASSPPGGNSPLHF

J gene: TRBJ1-1
V gene: TRBV6-5
CDR3 protein: CASRGLPTEAFF

J gene: TRBJ2-5
V gene: TRBV5-5
CDR3 protein: CASSPPGLADLIQETQYF

J gene: TRBJ1-1
V gene: TRBV21-1
CDR3 protein: CASIRNGGANTEAFF

J gene: TRBJ1-1
V gene: TRBV19
CDR3 protein: CASSIGLFPWAFF

J gene: TRBJ1-1
V gene: TRBV19
CDR3 protein: CASSLEAGTEAFF

J gene: TRBJ2-5
V gene: TRBV11-2
CDR3 protein: CASSRGRERETQYF

J gene: TRBJ2-5
V gene: TRBV7-9
CDR3 protein: CASSFCTTLQETQYF

J gene: TRBJ2-3
V gene: TRBV7-6
CDR3 protein: CASSSQGTSGGSSTDTQYF

J gene: TRBJ1-5
V gene: TRBV19
CDR3 protein: CASRRDRDSSYSNQPQHF

J gene: TRBJ1-2
V gene: TRBV12-5
CDR3 protein: CASGHRQYGYTF

J gene: TRBJ1-1
V gene: TRBV11-3
CDR3 protein: CASSSSGEAFF

J gene: TRBJ1-3
V gene: TRBV15
CDR3 protein: CATSRARFGNTIYF

J gene: TRBJ1-5
V gene: TRBV15
CDR3 protein: CATSRGFTDSNQPQHF

J gene: TRBJ1-2
V gene: TRBV6-5
CDR3 protein: CASSYSLGGRYTF

J gene: TRBJ1-1
V gene: TRBV4-1
CDR3 protein: CASSQDIRAKVLGVNTEAFF

J gene: TRBJ2-3
V gene: TRBV4-1
CDR3 protein: CASSQGLAPNTQYF

J gene: TRBJ1-1
V gene: TRBV5-1
CDR3 protein: CASSLIGQGLATEAFF

J gene: TRBJ1-6
V gene: TRBV5-1
CDR3 protein: CASSLAGDPYSPLHF

J gene: TRBJ2-1
V gene: TRBV14
CDR3 protein: CASSQEYWRGGRNEQFF

J gene: TRBJ1-2
V gene: TRBV7-3
CDR3 protein: CASSLGHGDRTDGYTF

J gene: TRBJ1-2
V gene: TRBV7-9
CDR3 protein: CASSLDPRAYGYTF

J gene: TRBJ2-7
V gene: TRBV6-5
CDR3 protein: CASSYKLGTGSYEQYF

J gene: TRBJ1-1
V gene: TRBV6-1
CDR3 protein: CASSSKERLNTEAFF

J gene: TRBJ2-2
V gene: TRBV27
CDR3 protein: CASSSGAGELFF

J gene: TRBJ1-2
V gene: TRBV6-1
CDR3 protein: CASSEEGGNYGYTF

J gene: TRBJ2-5
V gene: TRBV14
CDR3 protein: CASSHDREAGAETQYF

J gene: TRBJ1-4
V gene: TRBV9
CDR3 protein: CASSVGGGANEKLFF

J gene: TRBJ1-2
V gene: TRBV11-2
CDR3 protein: CASRPGWAPTNTSPYGYTF

J gene: TRBJ1-6
V gene: TRBV27
CDR3 protein: CASSLKLDRVANFASPLHF

J gene: TRBJ1-4
V gene: TRBV28
CDR3 protein: CASSLKEGIGKLFF

J gene: TRBJ2-5
V gene: TRBV19
CDR3 protein: CASSGDRTSELEGLTPRGETQYF

J gene: TRBJ2-1
V gene: TRBV19
CDR3 protein: CASSVQRGAWANNEQFF

J gene: TRBJ1-1
V gene: TRBV6-5
CDR3 protein: CASRDRADTEAFF

J gene: TRBJ1-1
V gene: TRBV4-1
CDR3 protein: CASSQSVRRDSPNTEAFF

J gene: TRBJ2-1
V gene: TRBV6-5
CDR3 protein: CASSPGVHSYNEQFF

J gene: TRBJ1-5
V gene: TRBV7-2
CDR3 protein: CASSLAGTGFNQPQHF

J gene: TRBJ1-3
V gene: TRBV10-1
CDR3 protein: CASSLGLPDGNTIYF

J gene: TRBJ2-7
V gene: TRBV5-1
CDR3 protein: CASSFRPRGEKYEQYF

J gene: TRBJ1-1
V gene: TRBV5-8
CDR3 protein: CASSPSGGTEAFF